These 9 T cell receptor beta chains share one sample of origin, sequenced in a study of blood T cell repertoires in COVID-19. The data were produced by immunoSEQ multiplex PCR, yet TCRdb's version contains in-frame clones alone and is incomplete. Of some 94,000 clones listed, about 90% were seen once; the top ten hold more than 1%. Sequencing was carried out using peripheral blood. The origin of the receptors is a human donor in a cohort sampled during active COVID-19.

The rearrangement uses TRBV24-1 and TRBJ2-1, with D possibly TRBD1 on 7 matching bases. The V gene's germline CDR1 is KGHDR and CDR2 SFDVKD. The ends were cut back, 7 bases at V and 0 bases at J, with 15 bases in the middle. This CDR3 has 16 residues. CDR3 sequence: CATSGGGDSSYNEQFF. CDR3 nucleotides: TGTGCCACCAGCGGAGGGGGCGATAGCTCCTACAATGAGCAGTTCTTC.

The CDR3 is CALGQDRGDTQYF. CDR3 nucleotides: TGTGCCCTGGGCCAGGATAGGGGAGATACGCAGTATTTT. The chain has TRBV5-4 and TRBJ2-3; TRBD1 might be the D (5 bases). The CDR3 loop spans 13 amino acids. CDR1 and CDR2 from the germline V gene are SGHNT and YYREEE (reference sequence). V was trimmed by 10 bases and J by 5 bases, leaving 17 bases between them.

The genes are TRBV6-1 and TRBJ1-1; a possible D gene is TRBD1 (5 bases). The CDR3 sequence is 15 residues long. Germline CDR1 is MNHNS and CDR2 is SASEGT. V lost 3 bases and J lost 0, with 11 bases in between. This CDR3 reads CASSDPGTMNTEAFF. The CDR3 nucleotides read TGTGCCAGCAGTGACCCAGGGACTATGAACACTGAAGCTTTCTTT.

This sequence joins TRBV4-1 and TRBJ2-3; D call uncertain. Germline CDR1 reads MGHRA; CDR2 reads YSYEKL. Trimming cost V 0 bases and J 6 bases, with 4 bases left between them. The CDR3 contains 12 residues. The CDR3, as DNA: TGCGCCAGCAGCCAAGACCGGGATACGCAGTATTTT. Amino acids: CASSQDRDTQYF.

The chain is built from TRBV7-3 and TRBJ2-1; D may be TRBD2 (5 bases). The germline gives CDR1 SGHTA, CDR2 FQGTGA. The CDR3 spans 16 residues. Trimming removed 7 bases at V and 7 bases at J, with 23 bases between. The CDR3 sequence is CASTSGPSVGKNEQFF. CDR3 in DNA: TGTGCCAGCACCTCTGGGCCAAGCGTCGGGAAAAATGAGCAGTTCTTC.

The V and J genes are TRBV28 and TRBJ2-3; 7 bases match TRBD1. This CDR3 spans 16 amino acids. The germline V gene has CDR1 MDHEN and CDR2 SYDVKM. V dropped 5 bases and J dropped 0; count of bases not matched to a gene: 8. CDR3 DNA sequence: TGTGCCAGCAGTAATGACAGGGTAGATAGCACAGATACGCAGTATTTT. Its translation is CASSNDRVDSTDTQYF.

This chain links TRBV10-2 with TRBJ1-2; unclear D gene. Germline CDR1 WSHSY, CDR2 SAAADI. The CDR3 consists of 14 residues. Trimming stripped 3 bases from V and 7 bases from J, with 15 bases between. CDR3 DNA: TGCGCCAGCAGTGAACGGTTCGGTCTTTCTGGCTACACCTTC. The encoded protein is CASSERFGLSGYTF.

The rearrangement links TRBV7-7 to TRBJ2-1; 11 nucleotides match TRBD2. The length of the CDR3 is 16 residues. Germline V gene lookup returns CDR1 SSHAT and CDR2 FNYEAQ (reference sequence). Losses at the gene ends were 4 bases for V and 1 base for J; bases not matched to a gene: 3. CDR3 bases: TGTGCCAGCAGCTCCACTAGCGGGAGATCCTACAATGAGCAGTTCTTC. Encoded protein: CASSSTSGRSYNEQFF.

The chain uses TRBV7-2 and TRBJ2-7, with D possibly being TRBD2 (7 bases). V dropped 1 base and J dropped 3 bases, with 13 bases sitting between them. This CDR3 region has 15 residues. Germline CDR1 and CDR2: SGHTA and FQGNSA. In nucleotides, the CDR3 is TGTGCCAGCAGCTTAGGGGGGCCTAGCGGCTACGAGCAGTACTTC. Residues: CASSLGGPSGYEQYF.